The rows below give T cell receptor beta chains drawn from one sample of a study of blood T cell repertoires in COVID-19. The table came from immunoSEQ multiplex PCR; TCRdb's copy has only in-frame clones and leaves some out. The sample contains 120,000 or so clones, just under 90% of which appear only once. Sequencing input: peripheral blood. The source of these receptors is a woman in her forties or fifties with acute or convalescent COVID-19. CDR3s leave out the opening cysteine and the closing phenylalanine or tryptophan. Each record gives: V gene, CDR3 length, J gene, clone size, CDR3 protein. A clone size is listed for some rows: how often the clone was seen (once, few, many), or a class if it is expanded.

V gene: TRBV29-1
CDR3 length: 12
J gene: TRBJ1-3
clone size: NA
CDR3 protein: SVLSQGLGNTIY

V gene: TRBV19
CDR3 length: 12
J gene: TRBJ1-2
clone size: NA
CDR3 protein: ASSPTHTNYGYT

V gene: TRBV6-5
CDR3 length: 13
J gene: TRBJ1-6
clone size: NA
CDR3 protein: ASSYRTGHHSPLH

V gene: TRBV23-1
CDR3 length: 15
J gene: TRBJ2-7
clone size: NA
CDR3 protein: ASRGSLGTSRYYEQY

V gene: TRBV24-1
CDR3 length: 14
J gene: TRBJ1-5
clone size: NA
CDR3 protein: ATSDLLTDSNQPQH

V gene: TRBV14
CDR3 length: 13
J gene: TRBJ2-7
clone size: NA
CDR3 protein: ASSHLQGSLYEQY

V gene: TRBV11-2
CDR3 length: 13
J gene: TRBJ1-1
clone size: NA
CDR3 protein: ASSSNAGGGTEAF

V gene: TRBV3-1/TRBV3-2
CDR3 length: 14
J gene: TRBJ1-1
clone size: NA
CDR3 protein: ASSQDKGQGKTEAF

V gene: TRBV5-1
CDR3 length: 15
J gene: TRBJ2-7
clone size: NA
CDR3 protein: ASSLIPSERTFYEQY

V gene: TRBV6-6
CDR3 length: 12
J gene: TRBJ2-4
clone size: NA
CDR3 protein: ASSLEGLAGDGY

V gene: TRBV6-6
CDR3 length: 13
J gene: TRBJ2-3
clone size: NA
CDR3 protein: ASSYGAGGTDTQY

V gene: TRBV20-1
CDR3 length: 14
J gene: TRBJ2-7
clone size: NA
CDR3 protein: SASRWASGRIHEQY

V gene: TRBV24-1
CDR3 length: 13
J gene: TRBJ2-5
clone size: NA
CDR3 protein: ATSEGTGGRETQY

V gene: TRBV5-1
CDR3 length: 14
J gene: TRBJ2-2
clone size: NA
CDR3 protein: ASSLAGRDRTGELF

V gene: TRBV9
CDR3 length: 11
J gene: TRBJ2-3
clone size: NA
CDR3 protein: ASSVPGTDTQY

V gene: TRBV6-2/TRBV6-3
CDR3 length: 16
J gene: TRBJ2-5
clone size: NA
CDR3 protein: ASSYSRGPGQGGETQY

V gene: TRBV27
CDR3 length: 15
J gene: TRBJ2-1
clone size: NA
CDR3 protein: ASSPQGLAGELNEQF

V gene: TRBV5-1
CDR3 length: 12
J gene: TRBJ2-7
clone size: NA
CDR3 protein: ASSEQGGVYEQY

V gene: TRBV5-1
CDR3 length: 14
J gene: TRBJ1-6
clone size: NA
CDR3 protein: ASSLETGERNSPLH

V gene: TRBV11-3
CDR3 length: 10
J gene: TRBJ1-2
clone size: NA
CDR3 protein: ASSSDTYGYT

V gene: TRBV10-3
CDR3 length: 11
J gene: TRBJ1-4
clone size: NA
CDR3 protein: AIRPEPNEKLF

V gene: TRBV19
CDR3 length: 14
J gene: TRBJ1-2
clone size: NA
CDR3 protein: ASSISGKGDRWGYT

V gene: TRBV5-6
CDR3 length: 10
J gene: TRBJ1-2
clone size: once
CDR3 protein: ASSFSNYGYT

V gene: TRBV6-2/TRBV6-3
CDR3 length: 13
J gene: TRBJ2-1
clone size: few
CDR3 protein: ASSLLSGSGNEQF

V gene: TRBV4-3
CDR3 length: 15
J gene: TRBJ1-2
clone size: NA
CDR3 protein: ASSQFPGQGVFGGYT

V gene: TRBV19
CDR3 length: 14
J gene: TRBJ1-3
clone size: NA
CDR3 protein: ASSTPGLTSGNTIY

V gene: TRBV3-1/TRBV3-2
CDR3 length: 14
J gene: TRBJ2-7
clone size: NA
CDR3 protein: ASSQARTGRSYEQY

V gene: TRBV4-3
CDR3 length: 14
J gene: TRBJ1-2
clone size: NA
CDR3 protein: ASSQGRTGGYYGYT

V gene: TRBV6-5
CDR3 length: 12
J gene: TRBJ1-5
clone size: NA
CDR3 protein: ASGGTGNNQPQH

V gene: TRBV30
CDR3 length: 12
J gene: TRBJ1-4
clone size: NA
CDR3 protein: AWSVFGLSEKLF

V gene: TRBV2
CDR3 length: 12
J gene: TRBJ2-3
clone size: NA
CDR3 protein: ASSLFGGADTQY

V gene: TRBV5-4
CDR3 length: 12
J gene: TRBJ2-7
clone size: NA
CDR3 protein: ASSFSGQSNEQY

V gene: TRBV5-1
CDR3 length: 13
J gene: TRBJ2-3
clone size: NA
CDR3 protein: ASSLVQGRGDTQY

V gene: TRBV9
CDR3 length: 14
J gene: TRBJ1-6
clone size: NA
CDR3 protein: ASSVDAGQGSSPLH